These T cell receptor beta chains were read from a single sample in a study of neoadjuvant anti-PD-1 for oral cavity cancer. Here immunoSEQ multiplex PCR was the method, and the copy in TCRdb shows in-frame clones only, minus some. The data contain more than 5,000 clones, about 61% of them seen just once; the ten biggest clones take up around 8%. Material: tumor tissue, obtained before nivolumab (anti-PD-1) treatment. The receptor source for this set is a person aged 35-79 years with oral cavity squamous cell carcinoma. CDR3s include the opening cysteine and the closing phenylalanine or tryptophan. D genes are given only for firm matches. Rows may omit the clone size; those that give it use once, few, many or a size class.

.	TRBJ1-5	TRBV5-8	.	TGTGCCACCAGTGGTGGCTGGGGCAGGGAGGTTGGGGGGCAGCCCCAGCATTTT	CATSGGWGREVGGQPQHF
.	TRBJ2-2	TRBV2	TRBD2	TGTGCCAGCAGCGCCCTAGCGGGGGCGACCCCCGGGGAGCTGTTTTTT	CASSALAGATPGELFF
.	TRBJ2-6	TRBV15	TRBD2	TGTGCCACCAGCCTAGCGGGGGGCTCTGGGGCCAACGTCCTGACTTTC	CATSLAGGSGANVLTF
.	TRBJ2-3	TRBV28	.	TGTGCCAGCAGAGGACGCTGGGCCACAGATACGCAGTATTTT	CASRGRWATDTQYF
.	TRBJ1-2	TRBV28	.	TGTGCCTGCTACGGGGGAGGGCACGGGAACCTCTATGGCTACACCTTC	CACYGGGHGNLYGYTF
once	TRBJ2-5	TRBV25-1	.	TGTGCCAGCAGTCCCAGTTACCGAGAGACCCAGTACTTC	CASSPSYRETQYF
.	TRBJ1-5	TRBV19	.	TGTGCCAGTAGCACGCGGCCTCAGGATCAGCCCCAGCATTTT	CASSTRPQDQPQHF
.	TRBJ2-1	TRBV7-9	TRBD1	TGTGCCAGCAGCGTCGTTAAGACAGGGACCCACAATGAGCAGTTCTTC	CASSVVKTGTHNEQFF
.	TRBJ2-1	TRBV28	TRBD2	TGTGCCAGCAGCCGACGTTCTAGCGGAGGCTCCTACAATGAGCAGTTCTTC	CASSRRSSGGSYNEQFF
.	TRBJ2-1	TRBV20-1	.	TGCAGTGCTAGGGGGGGCAATGAGCAGTTCTTC	CSARGGNEQFF
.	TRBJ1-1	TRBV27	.	TGTGCCAGCAGTTCCGGCCTGACACGGCGAACTGAAGCTTTCTTT	CASSSGLTRRTEAFF
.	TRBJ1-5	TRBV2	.	TGTGCCAGGGGGGGGATTCACAGCAATCAGCCCCAGCATTTT	CARGGIHSNQPQHF
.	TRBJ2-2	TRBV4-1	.	TGCGCCAGCAGCCCGCCGGGTCTCAACACCGGGGAGCTGTTTTTT	CASSPPGLNTGELFF
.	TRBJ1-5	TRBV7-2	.	TGTGCCAGCAGCCCAATACGCGGTAGCAATCAGCCCCAGCATTTT	CASSPIRGSNQPQHF
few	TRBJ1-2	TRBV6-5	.	TGTGCCAGCAGTCGGCGGGCGGGCTATGGCTACACCTTC	CASSRRAGYGYTF
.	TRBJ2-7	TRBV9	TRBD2	TGTGCCAGCAGCGTCGGACTAGCGGCCTCCTACGAGCAGTACTTC	CASSVGLAASYEQYF
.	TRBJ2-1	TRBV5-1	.	TGCGCCAGCAGCTTGGGTTTAGGTGGGACAAAACCTAATGAGCAGTTCTTC	CASSLGLGGTKPNEQFF
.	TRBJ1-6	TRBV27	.	TGTGCCAGCAGTTTCAGGTCAGAAAATTCACCCCTCCACTTT	CASSFRSENSPLHF
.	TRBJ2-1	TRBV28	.	TGTGCCAGCAGTACACAGCCGCTCAATGAGCAGTTCTTC	CASSTQPLNEQFF
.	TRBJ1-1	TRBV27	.	TGTGCCAGCAGTCAGGTTATAAGGGCTTTCTTT	CASSQVIRAFF
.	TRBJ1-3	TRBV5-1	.	TGCGCCAGCAGCTTGGTCCAGGGGTCTGGAAACACCATATATTTT	CASSLVQGSGNTIYF
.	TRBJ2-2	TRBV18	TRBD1	TGTGCCAGCCAGGGACAGGGAGCCGGGGAGCTGTTTTTT	CASQGQGAGELFF